The 15 T cell receptor beta chains reported below all come from one sample, sequenced in a study of T cells in Graves' hyperthyroidism and ophthalmopathy. Authors of the study amplified TCR beta CDR3 regions from RNA transcripts. HTBI primers drove first-round RT-PCR of the TCR CDR3. TCRdb reprocessed the multiplex PCR reads via MiXCR and lists one record per CDR3 protein. The sample holds about 530,000 distinct CDR3 sequences; 17% are singletons and the top ten take approximately 16%. The sequenced sample was blood. These receptors all stem from a woman aged 18-29 years with Graves' ophthalmopathy.

As to this clonotype: This could be a read error, since a much larger clone is one nucleotide away. This chain uses TRBV10-3 with TRBJ2-7; unclear D gene. CDR3 length equals 12 residues. Germline V gives CDR1 ENHRY, CDR2 SYGVKD. CDR3 DNA sequence: TGTGCCATCAGTGGGTCTTCCTACGAGCAGCACTTC. This codes for CAISGSSYEQHF.

This clonotype was detected ten times or more. The rearrangement uses TRBV10-3 and TRBJ2-1; D gene ambiguous. V gave up 1 base and J gave up 7 bases, with 5 bases separating them. Germline V gene lookup returns CDR1 ENHRY and CDR2 SYGVKD. This CDR3 spans 12 amino acids. CDR3 sequence reads: CAISEFQNEQFF. The CDR3, as DNA: TGTGCCATCAGTGAGTTTCAGAATGAGCAGTTCTTC.

This clonotype has more than one count but fewer than ten. The rearrangement uses TRBV29-1 and TRBJ1-1, with D hard to call. Between the trimmed V and J ends, which lost 3 bases and 7 bases, there was a span of 24 bases. The CDR3 sequence is 16 residues long. The V gene's germline CDR1 is SQVTM and CDR2 ANQGSEA. CDR3 region: CSVDPENHPLDYEAFF. The DNA for the CDR3 is TGCAGCGTTGATCCTGAGAACCACCCCTTGGATTATGAAGCTTTCTTT.

There are many counts of this clonotype. The chain employs TRBV7-2 and TRBJ2-5; D is unclear. V lost 1 base to trimming and J lost 4 bases, with 19 bases between them. From germline, CDR1 is SGHTA and CDR2 FQGNSA. This CDR3 is built from 17 residues. The CDR3 reads CASSLESSGVFIETQYF. CDR3 DNA: TGTGCCAGCAGCTTAGAGTCTAGTGGAGTGTTTATAGAGACCCAGTACTTC.

The V gene is TRBV19, the J gene TRBJ2-6; D remains ambiguous. This CDR3 has 14 residues. Germline loops: CDR1 LNHDA, CDR2 SQIVND (reference sequence). Trimming took 6 bases from V and 2 from J, leaving 8 bases between them. The CDR3: CASRHGAGANVLTF. CDR3 DNA: TGTGCCAGTAGGCATGGGGCTGGGGCCAACGTCCTGACTTTC.

The sample holds a few counts of this clonotype. V gene TRBV7-2 combines with J gene TRBJ2-7, with TRBD2 as a possible D gene (6 bases). The V end lost 5 bases, the J end lost 4 bases, and 18 bases lay between the germline ends. The CDR3 is 15 residues long. Per germline, CDR1 SGHTA and CDR2 FQGNSA. The CDR3 region has the DNA TGTGCCAGCAGCGTATCACCGGGACTCACGTACGAGCAGTACTTC. It yields the protein CASSVSPGLTYEQYF.

This clonotype came up a few times. The V call is TRBV4-2, the J call TRBJ2-1; TRBD2 is a possible D gene (6 bases). From germline, CDR1 is LGHNA and CDR2 YNFKEQ. With 3 bases removed from V and 3 bases from J, the gap between germline ends came to 15 bases. This CDR3 region has 16 residues. This CDR3 is CASSQEGKGLYNEQFF. For the CDR3, the DNA is TGTGCCAGCAGCCAGGAGGGTAAGGGCCTCTACAATGAGCAGTTCTTC.

The chain carries TRBV27 and TRBJ2-7, with unresolved D. This CDR3 spans 13 amino acids. Between the trimmed V and J ends, which lost 3 bases and 3 bases, there was a span of 9 bases. Germline-derived CDR1 and CDR2 are MNHEY and SMNVEV (reference sequence). CDR3 nucleotide sequence: TGTGCCAGCAGTTTCATTAACGGCTACGAGCAGTACTTC. As protein: CASSFINGYEQYF.

The chain uses TRBV10-3 and TRBJ1-2; perhaps TRBD1 as D (5 bases). This CDR3 is 14 amino acids long. Trimming took off 10 bases at V and 8 bases at J, with 23 bases between the two ends. Per the germline V gene, CDR1 is ENHRY and CDR2 is SYGVKD. In DNA, the CDR3 is TGTGCCACCCTATCAGGACATGAAGTCTCCGGCTACACCTTC. The encoded protein is CATLSGHEVSGYTF.

The chain employs TRBV20-1 and TRBJ2-3; 8 bases align to TRBD2. CDR3 length: 14 residues. The V gene's germline CDR1 is DFQATT and CDR2 SNEGSKA (reference sequence). Trimming removed 4 bases from V and 2 bases from J; junction bases left unmatched: 5. The DNA for the CDR3 is TGCAGTGCTACCCCTAGCGGGCCCACAGATACGCAGTATTTT. As protein: CSATPSGPTDTQYF.

This clonotype has a count of ten or more. The CDR3 spells CASSQGAHSGNTIYF. As DNA, the CDR3 is TGTGCCAGCAGCCAAGGGGCCCACTCTGGAAACACCATATATTTT. The V gene is TRBV3-1, the J gene TRBJ1-3; D gene unclear. The germline CDR1 and CDR2 sequences are LGHDT and YNNKEL (reference sequence). Trimming stripped 1 base from V and 0 bases from J, with 7 bases between. The length of the CDR3 is 15 residues.

This clonotype showed up just a few times. The rearrangement joins TRBV5-1 to TRBJ1-2; no firm D call. This CDR3 comprises 13 residues. Germline CDR1 SGHRS, CDR2 YFSETQ. V was cut by 4 bases and J by 7 bases, with 14 bases left in between. Written as DNA, the CDR3 is TGCGCCAGCAGCCTCAGCCGGACTTTTGGCTACACCTTC. Its protein product is CASSLSRTFGYTF.

This clonotype was observed a single time. The V gene is TRBV5-1, the J gene TRBJ2-7, with 8 nucleotides matching TRBD1. The CDR3 is 16 amino acids. V shed 0 bases, J shed 3 bases, and the junction held 8 bases outside the gene matches. Germline V lookup: CDR1 SGHRS, CDR2 YFSETQ. CDR3 bases: TGCGCCAGCAGCTTGGGGGGCAGGGGGCGCGTCTACGAGCAGTACTTC. Translating it yields CASSLGGRGRVYEQYF.

With respect to this clonotype: This sequence may be a read error, since a much larger clone differs from it by one base. V usage is TRBV6-5 and J usage is TRBJ2-1; TRBD1 aligns across 9 bases. Losses at the gene ends were 4 bases for V and 15 bases for J; bases not matched to a gene: 10. Germline lookup yields CDR1 MNHEY and CDR2 SVGAGI. The CDR3 is made up of 13 amino acids. The DNA for the CDR3 is TGTGCCAGCAGTTGCCGTGGACAGGGGCACAGGTTCTTC. It is translated as CASSCRGQGHRFF.

The V call is TRBV7-9, the J call TRBJ2-2, with D possibly being TRBD2 (6 bases). Germline CDR1 and CDR2: SEHNR and FQNEAQ (reference sequence). The CDR3 loop spans 18 amino acids. Between the trimmed V and J ends, which lost 3 bases and 5 bases, there was a span of 22 bases. The CDR3 nucleotides read TGTGCCAGCAGCTTTACAGTGTTGGGACTTAGCGGAACCGGGGAGCTGTTTTTT. It is translated as CASSFTVLGLSGTGELFF.